This TCR beta chain was recorded in a study of graft-versus-host responses after intestinal transplantation. Background on the study: The study gave all recipients anti-thymocyte globulin induction, then tacrolimus and steroids for 2 to 3 years.

Notes on the study in general: Recipient bone marrow held GvH clones, some seen earlier in ileum or blood.

With respect to this clone: Its antigen is not known.

Method: immunoSEQ multiplex PCR; TCRdb's copy keeps in-frame clones and lacks some. The sample carries tens of thousands of clones, over 70% recorded once. Germline CDR1 and CDR2: MNHNS and SASEGT. The CDR3 is made up of 19 amino acids. V gave up 2 bases and J gave up 1 base; unmatched junction bases: 10. This receptor was taken from a human donor who was the organ donor for an intestinal transplant. The sequencing used unstimulated CD4+ T cells sorted from spleen or lymph node cells, collected before transplant. The chain recombines TRBV6-1 with TRBJ1-6; TRBD1 agrees at 8 bases. The CDR3 sequence is CASSEFWGQVKSYNSPLHF. CDR3 sequence (DNA): TGTGCCAGCAGTGAATTCTGGGGACAGGTTAAATCCTATAATTCACCCCTCCACTTT.